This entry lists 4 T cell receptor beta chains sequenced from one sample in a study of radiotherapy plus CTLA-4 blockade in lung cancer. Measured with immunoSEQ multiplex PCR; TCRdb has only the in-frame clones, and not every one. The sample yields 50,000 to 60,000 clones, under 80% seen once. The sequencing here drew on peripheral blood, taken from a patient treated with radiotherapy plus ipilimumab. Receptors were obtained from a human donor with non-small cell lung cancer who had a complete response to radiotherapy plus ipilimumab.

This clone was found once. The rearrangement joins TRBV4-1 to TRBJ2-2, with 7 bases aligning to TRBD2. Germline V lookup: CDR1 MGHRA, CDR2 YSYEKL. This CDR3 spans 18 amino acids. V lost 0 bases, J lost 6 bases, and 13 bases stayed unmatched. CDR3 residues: CASSQDSWGGRVPGELFF. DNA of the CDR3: TGCGCCAGCAGCCAAGACTCTTGGGGGGGTCGGGTCCCCGGGGAGCTGTTTTTT.

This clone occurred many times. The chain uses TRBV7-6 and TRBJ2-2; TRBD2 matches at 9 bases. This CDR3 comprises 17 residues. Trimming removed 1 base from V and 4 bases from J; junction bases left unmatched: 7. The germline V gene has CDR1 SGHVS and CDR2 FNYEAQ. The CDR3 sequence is CASSLDVAGAVTGELFF. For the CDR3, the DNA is TGTGCCAGCAGCTTAGATGTAGCGGGGGCCGTCACCGGGGAGCTGTTTTTT. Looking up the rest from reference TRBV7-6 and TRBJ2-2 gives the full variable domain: GAGVSQSPRYKVTKRGQDVALRCDPISGHVSLYWYRQALGQGPEFLTYFNYEAQQDKSGLPNDRFSAERPEGSISTLTIQRTEQRDSAMYRCASSLDVAGAVTGELFFGEGSRLTVL.

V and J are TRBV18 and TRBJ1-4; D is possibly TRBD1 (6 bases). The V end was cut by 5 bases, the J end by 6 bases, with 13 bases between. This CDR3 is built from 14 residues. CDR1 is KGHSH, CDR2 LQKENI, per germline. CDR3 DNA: TGTGCCAGCTCAGAAACAGGGTCGGATGAAAAACTGTTTTTT. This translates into CASSETGSDEKLFF.

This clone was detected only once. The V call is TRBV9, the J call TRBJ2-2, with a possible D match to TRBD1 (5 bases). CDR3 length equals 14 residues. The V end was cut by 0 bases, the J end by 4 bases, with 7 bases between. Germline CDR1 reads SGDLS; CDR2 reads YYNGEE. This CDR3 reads CASSVGRVTGELFF. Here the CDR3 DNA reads TGTGCCAGCAGCGTAGGCAGGGTCACCGGGGAGCTGTTTTTT.